This T cell receptor (beta chain) was sequenced during a study of T cell responses to AZD1222 COVID-19 vaccine (dated by TCRdb to about 2021). Study-wide context: TCR sequencing covered roughly 230 trial participants: 207 given two doses of AZD1222 and around 26 given two doses of MenACWY control vaccine. Trial participants were enrolled by age into 18-55, 56-69 and 70-plus year subgroups, with around 150, 28 and 57 TCR-sequenced participants respectively.

In the paper's terms, the time point label means: baseline before first vaccination. The treatment or condition label for this specimen denotes: meningococcal conjugate vaccine given as trial control. The vaccinee samples were drawn from two UK trials, COV001 and COV002, one of which was a single-blind randomized controlled phase 2/3 trial testing AZD1222 (ChAdOx1 nCoV-19) in healthy adults. Trial participant PBMC samples were collected at day 0 and day 28 after the second dose for TCRbeta chain sequencing. The CDR3 regions of human TCRbeta chains were subjected to immunosequencing. In the authors' own workflow: Repertoire TCRs were matched against a reference library of SARS-CoV-2-specific TCRs generated with the MIRA antigen-specificity platform. Breadth was defined as the fraction of unique TCRs that were SARS-CoV-2-associated, and depth was defined as the fraction of total T cells that were SARS-CoV-2-associated. Using the MIRA data, every spike-specific TCR was mapped to the spike region that the TCR reacted to and assigned to either a CD4 or a CD8 class. Log10-transformed breadth and depth values were compared by one-way ANOVA with Sidak's multiple comparisons tests. TCRdb carries this immuneACCESS record with in-frame sequences only. Its versions omit some clonotypes, under half of them owing to an unresolved V gene in the studies checked, with the rest unexplained. That table furnishes V, J and clone size, whereas the DNA furnished D and trimming. This sample is represented by approximately 94,000 clones; about 87% of them were singletons. The ten largest clones capture 4% to 4.5% of the sample.

Results and caveats for the whole study, not just this receptor: Nearly half of unique spike-specific TCRs reportedly recognized epitopes outside regions mutated in the B.1.351 and B.1.1.7 variants. Because no day 14 peak-response samples were available, the repertoires could be characterized only after the peak T cell response. Most participants were white British and females outnumbered males, and the authors suggested that clonal diversity may have been underestimated. CD4 TCRs associated with the vaccine covered the entire spike protein, and the dominant responses were in regions 160-218 and 743-854. In the small 56-69-year group, the increase in depth fell short of significance, most likely because of low power. Conclusions about previously exposed vaccinees are limited because only six or seven AZD1222 recipients were SARS-CoV-2 seropositive at baseline. After two AZD1222 doses, spike-specific TCR breadth and depth were significantly higher than at day 0 and than in MenACWY recipients.

The CDR3 contains 15 residues, cysteine and phenylalanine counted. Of the read, only the CDR3 DNA is kept; its 45 bases are in frame from base 1. The germline V gene (reference sequence) provides CDR1 SSHAT and CDR2 FNYEAQ. Comments on this clone: Its binding antigen is unknown. The junction departs from germline at one end; a sequencing error may be responsible.

The chain uses TRBV7-7 and TRBJ2-2, and TRBD1 matches 7 of the central bases. The source was peripheral blood, collected on day 0 of MenACWY control vaccination. The receptor comes from an adult in good health. The DNA reads as follows: TGTGCTAGCAGCCCGGGGACAGCTAACACCGGGGAGCTGTTTTTT. Its amino acids are CASSPGTANTGELFF. The reference TRBV7-7 and TRBJ2-2 proteins fill in what lies around the CDR3, so the full variable domain reads GAGVSQSPRYKVTKRGQDVTLRCDPISSHATLYWYQQALGQGPEFLTYFNYEAQPDKSGLPSDRFSAERPEGSISTLTIQRTEQRDSAMYRCASSPGTANTGELFFGEGSRLTVL.